A single sample is the source of the 11 T cell receptor beta chains below, sequenced in a study of blood T cell repertoires in COVID-19. Assay used: immunoSEQ multiplex PCR; TCRdb lists only in-frame clones, some missing. Seen here are 100,000 or so clones, approximately 89% observed once, and the top ten hold more than 9%. Sequences were obtained from peripheral blood. All receptors derive from a woman under 40 with acute or convalescent COVID-19.

In DNA, the CDR3 is TGCGCCAGCAGCCAAGTGTCGGGGGAGGACACCGACGAGCAGTACTTC. It yields the protein CASSQVSGEDTDEQYF. The J gene is TRBJ2-7, the V gene TRBV4-1, with D maybe TRBD2 (6 bases). This CDR3 comprises 16 residues. V gave up 1 base and J gave up 5 bases, with 18 bases separating them. Germline loops: CDR1 MGHRA, CDR2 YSYEKL.

V and J are TRBV12-5 and TRBJ2-1; 8 bases match TRBD2. The CDR3 runs 14 residues. Germline CDR1 is LGHNT and CDR2 is FRNRAP. Unmatched junction bases numbered 1, after V lost 3 bases and J lost 3 bases. The CDR3 nucleotides read TGTGCTAGTGGTTTAGCGGGGGTCTACAATGAGCAGTTCTTC. Amino acids: CASGLAGVYNEQFF.

The chain carries TRBV18 and TRBJ2-3; 11 nucleotides match TRBD1. The CDR3 has 17 amino acids. Germline lookup yields CDR1 KGHSH and CDR2 LQKENI. Unmatched junction bases numbered 7, after V lost 3 bases and J lost 2 bases. Written as DNA, the CDR3 is TGTGCCAGCTCACCCTACCACGGACAGGGGGCCACAGATACGCAGTATTTT. Protein product: CASSPYHGQGATDTQYF.

V usage is TRBV5-1 and J usage is TRBJ2-7, with a possible D match to TRBD1 (5 bases). Germline V CDR1 and CDR2: SGHRS, YFSETQ. The CDR3 spans 13 residues. With 10 bases removed from V and 5 bases from J, the gap between germline ends came to 19 bases. CDR3 coding DNA: TGCGCCTCAACAGGAGAGTCCTCTAACGAGCAGTACTTC. This codes for CASTGESSNEQYF.

CDR3 nucleotides: TGTGCCAGCAGGGACAGCCTCACAGATACGCAGTATTTT. This gives the protein CASRDSLTDTQYF. The rearrangement links TRBV6-5 to TRBJ2-3, with TRBD1 as a possible D gene (6 bases). Germline CDR1 and CDR2: MNHEY and SVGAGI. Trimming removed 6 bases from V and 2 bases from J, with 9 bases in between. CDR3 length: 13 residues.

This clone was observed a single time. The chain combines TRBV3-1 (or the pseudogene TRBV3-2) with TRBJ1-2, with a tentative D call TRBD1 (5 bases). Trimming shortened V by 4 bases and J by 8 bases, and 14 bases separated the two germline ends. CDR3 length: 13 amino acids. CDR1 is LGHDT and CDR2 is YNNKEL in the germline V gene (reference sequence). The CDR3: CASSPLDSRGYTF. The CDR3 DNA is TGTGCCAGCAGCCCTCTAGACAGCCGAGGCTACACCTTC.

V gene TRBV5-1 combines with J gene TRBJ1-1, with D perhaps TRBD1 (5 bases). With 1 base removed from V and 1 base from J, the gap between germline ends came to 8 bases. There are 14 residues in the CDR3. The V gene's germline CDR1 is SGHRS and CDR2 YFSETQ. CDR3 residues: CASSLWGANTEAFF. CDR3 in DNA: TGCGCCAGCAGCTTGTGGGGCGCGAACACTGAAGCTTTCTTT.

The J gene is TRBJ2-3, the V gene TRBV7-8; 7 bases map to TRBD2. There are 13 residues in the CDR3. The trim removed 3 bases at V and 5 bases at J, leaving 2 bases unmatched. Germline values: CDR1 SGHVS, CDR2 FQNEAQ. This CDR3 is CASSLPGGDTQYF. The CDR3 bases are TGTGCCAGCAGCTTGCCGGGGGGAGATACGCAGTATTTT.

The chain has TRBV5-1 and TRBJ1-2; TRBD1 matches 7 bases. The CDR3 runs 19 residues. Germline CDR1 and CDR2: SGHRS and YFSETQ. Trimming cost V 0 bases and J 0 bases; bases outside gene matches: 14. As DNA, the CDR3 is TGCGCCAGCAGCTTGGCCGAGGGACAGCCGAAAATAACTAACTATGGCTACACCTTC. Translated, it gives CASSLAEGQPKITNYGYTF.

The gene calls are TRBV19 and TRBJ1-1; D remains unclear. CDR1 is LNHDA, CDR2 SQIVND, per germline (reference sequence). The V gene lost 8 bases and the J gene lost 6 bases, with 10 bases spanning the gap. The CDR3 sequence is 11 residues long. Here the CDR3 reads CASYRYPEAFF. The CDR3, as DNA: TGTGCCAGTTATAGATATCCTGAAGCTTTCTTT.

V gene TRBV27 combines with J gene TRBJ2-4; 10 bases are shared with TRBD1. Germline V gives CDR1 MNHEY, CDR2 SMNVEV (reference sequence). Unmatched junction bases numbered 6, after V lost 4 bases and J lost 6 bases. CDR3 length: 15 amino acids. CDR3 bases: TGTGCCAGCAGTTATACCGGGACAGGGGTAAACATTCAGTACTTC. Translating gives CASSYTGTGVNIQYF.